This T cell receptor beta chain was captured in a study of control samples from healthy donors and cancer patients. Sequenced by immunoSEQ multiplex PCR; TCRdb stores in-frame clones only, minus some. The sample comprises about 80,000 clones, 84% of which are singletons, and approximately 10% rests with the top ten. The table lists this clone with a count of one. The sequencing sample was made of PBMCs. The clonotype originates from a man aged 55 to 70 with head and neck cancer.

The CDR3 nucleotides read TGTGCCAGCAGCTTTGACAGGGGGGGAGAAGAGACCCAGTACTTC. Translating gives CASSFDRGGEETQYF. The genes are TRBV27 and TRBJ2-5; 9 positions match TRBD1. The CDR3 contains 15 residues. J gave up 3 bases and V 6 bases, and 8 bases lay outside the gene matches. Germline values: CDR1 MNHEY, CDR2 SMNVEV (reference sequence).